The T cell receptor (beta chain) under discussion was sequenced for a study of shared clonotypes between healthy human individuals. Study at large: Three plates were used per donor for CD4 naive, three for CD4 memory, two for CD8 naive and one for CD8 memory.

With 5 bases removed from V and 4 bases from J, the gap between germline ends came to 15 bases. Germline-derived CDR1 and CDR2 are SQVTM and ANQGSEA. The CDR3 consists of 13 residues. Some clones are missing from TCRdb's copy, which holds only in-frame ones; the method was immunoSEQ multiplex PCR. Among fewer than 1.8 million clones listed, approximately 98.5% were seen once. The sequence was collected from a man aged 25 to 40 in good health. The V gene is TRBV29-1, the J gene TRBJ2-7; no reliable D call. Sequenced material: naive CD4+ T cells sorted from blood. Subset indicated: CD45RA+ positively selected. As DNA, the CDR3 is TGCAGCGTTTCACGGAAGTTAACGTACGAGCAGTACTTC. Translated: CSVSRKLTYEQYF.